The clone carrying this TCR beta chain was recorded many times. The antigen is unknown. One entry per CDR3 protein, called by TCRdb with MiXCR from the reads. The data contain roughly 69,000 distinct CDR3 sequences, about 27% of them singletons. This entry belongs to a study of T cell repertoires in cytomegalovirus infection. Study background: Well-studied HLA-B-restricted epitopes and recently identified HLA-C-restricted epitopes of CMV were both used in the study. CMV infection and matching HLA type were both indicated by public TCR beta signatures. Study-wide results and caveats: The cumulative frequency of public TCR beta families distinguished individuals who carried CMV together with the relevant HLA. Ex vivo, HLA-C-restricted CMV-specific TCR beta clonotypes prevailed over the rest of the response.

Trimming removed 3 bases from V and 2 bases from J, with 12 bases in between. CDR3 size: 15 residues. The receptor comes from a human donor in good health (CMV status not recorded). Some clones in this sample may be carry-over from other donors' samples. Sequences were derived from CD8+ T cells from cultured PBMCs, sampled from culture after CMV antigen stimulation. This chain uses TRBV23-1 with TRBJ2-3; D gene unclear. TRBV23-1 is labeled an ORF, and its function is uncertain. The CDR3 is CASSQTDEPTDTQYF. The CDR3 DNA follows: TGCGCCAGCAGTCAGACCGACGAGCCCACAGATACGCAGTATTTT.